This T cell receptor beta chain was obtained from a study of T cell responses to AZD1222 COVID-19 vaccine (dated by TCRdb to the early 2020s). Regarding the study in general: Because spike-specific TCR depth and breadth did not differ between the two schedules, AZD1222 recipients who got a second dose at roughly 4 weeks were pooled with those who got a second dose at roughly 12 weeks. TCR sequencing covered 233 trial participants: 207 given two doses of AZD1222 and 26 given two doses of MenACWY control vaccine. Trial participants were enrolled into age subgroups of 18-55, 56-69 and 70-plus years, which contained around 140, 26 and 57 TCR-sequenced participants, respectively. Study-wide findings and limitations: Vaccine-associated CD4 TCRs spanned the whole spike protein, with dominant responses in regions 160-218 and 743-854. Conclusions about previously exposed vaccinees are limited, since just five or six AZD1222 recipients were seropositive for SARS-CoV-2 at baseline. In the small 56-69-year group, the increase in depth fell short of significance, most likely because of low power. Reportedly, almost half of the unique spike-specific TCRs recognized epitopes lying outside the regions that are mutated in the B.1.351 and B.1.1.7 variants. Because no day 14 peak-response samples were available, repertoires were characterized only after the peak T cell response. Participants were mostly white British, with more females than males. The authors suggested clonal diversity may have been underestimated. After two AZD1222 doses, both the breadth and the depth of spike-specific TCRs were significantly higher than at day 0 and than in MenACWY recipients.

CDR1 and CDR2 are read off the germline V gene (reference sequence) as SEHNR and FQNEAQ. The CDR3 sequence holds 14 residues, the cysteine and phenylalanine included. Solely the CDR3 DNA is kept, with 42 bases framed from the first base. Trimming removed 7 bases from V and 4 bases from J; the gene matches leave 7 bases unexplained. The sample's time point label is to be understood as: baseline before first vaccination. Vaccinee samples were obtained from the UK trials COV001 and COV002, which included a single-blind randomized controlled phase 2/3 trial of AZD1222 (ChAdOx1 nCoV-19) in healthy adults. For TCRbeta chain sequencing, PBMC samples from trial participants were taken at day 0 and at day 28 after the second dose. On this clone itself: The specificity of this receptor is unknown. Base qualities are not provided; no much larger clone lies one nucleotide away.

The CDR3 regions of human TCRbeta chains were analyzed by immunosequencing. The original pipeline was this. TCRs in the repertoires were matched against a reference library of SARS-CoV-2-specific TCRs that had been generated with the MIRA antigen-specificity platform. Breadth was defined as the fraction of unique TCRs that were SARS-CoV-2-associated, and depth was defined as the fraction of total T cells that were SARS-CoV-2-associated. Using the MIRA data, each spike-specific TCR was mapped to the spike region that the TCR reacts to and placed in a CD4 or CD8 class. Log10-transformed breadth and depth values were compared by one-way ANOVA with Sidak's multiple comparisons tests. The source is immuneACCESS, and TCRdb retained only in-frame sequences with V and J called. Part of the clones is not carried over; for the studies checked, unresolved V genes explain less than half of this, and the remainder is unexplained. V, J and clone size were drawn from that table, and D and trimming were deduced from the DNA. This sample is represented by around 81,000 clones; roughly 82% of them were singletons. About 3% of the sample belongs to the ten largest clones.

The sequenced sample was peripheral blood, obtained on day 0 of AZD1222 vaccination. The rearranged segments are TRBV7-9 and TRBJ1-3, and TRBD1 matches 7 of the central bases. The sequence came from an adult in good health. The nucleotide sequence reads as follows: TGTGCCAGCAACATCGCAGGGGGAGGAAACACCATATATTTT. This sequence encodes CASNIAGGGNTIYF.